This T cell receptor (beta chain) was found in a study of blood T cell repertoires in COVID-19. At the level of the study: The samples span acute and convalescent COVID-19 from the United States, Italy and Spain. The cDNA or gDNA used as material had been derived from T cells, B-cell-depleted T cells, or PBMCs.

Under the authors' procedure: Nucleated cell number was recorded as an estimate derived from reference gene primer amplification. TCRdb keeps only in-frame clones here, not all; method: immunoSEQ multiplex PCR. The V and J calls and clone size were taken over from that table, and D and trimming were inferred from the DNA. Of around 200,000 clones listed, around four fifths are singletons. CDR3 length: 15 residues. The V end was cut by 3 bases, the J end by 8 bases, with 19 bases between. Per germline, CDR1 LNHDA and CDR2 SQIVND (reference sequence). What was sequenced was peripheral blood. The receptor was derived from a man between 40 and 49 years old with active or convalescent COVID-19. The gene calls are TRBV19 and TRBJ1-2; D is unclear. The CDR3 region is CASSIFIRSFDGYTF. In DNA form, the CDR3 reads TGTGCCAGTAGTATTTTTATCCGGAGTTTCGACGGCTACACCTTC.